The 7 T cell receptor beta chains given below trace back to one sample, sequenced in a study of identical twins. TCRdb redid the calling of the 5' RACE reads with MiXCR, one entry per CDR3 protein. The sample records about 500,000 distinct CDR3 sequences, around 15% being singletons. This sample was also put to use in a study of yellow fever vaccine responses in identical twins.

The sequenced material came from CD4+ T cells sorted from blood. Receptor source: a woman under 30 in good health.

This clonotype was counted only a few times. The chain couples TRBV28 to TRBJ2-3, with D possibly matching TRBD2 (6 bases). V was trimmed by 6 bases and J by 4 bases, leaving 17 bases between them. The germline V gene has CDR1 MDHEN and CDR2 SYDVKM. The CDR3 extends over 15 amino acids. The CDR3 bases are TGTGCCAGCAGCTCTCCGGGTAGGGAGGCAGATACGCAGTATTTT. As protein: CASSSPGREADTQYF.

The gene calls are TRBV5-1 and TRBJ2-1; 10 bases align to TRBD1. Germline CDR1 reads SGHRS; CDR2 reads YFSETQ. The J segment lost 9 bases and the V segment lost 4 bases, leaving 13 bases of the junction unmatched. The CDR3 covers 16 residues. The CDR3 loop reads CASSHNRGQGLSEQFF. DNA of the CDR3: TGCGCCAGCAGCCACAACCGGGGACAGGGGTTGAGTGAGCAGTTCTTC.

With respect to this clonotype: An end of the junction differs from the germline gene, which may be a read error. The chain recombines TRBV27 with TRBJ2-7; 14 bases map to TRBD2. Per germline, CDR1 MNHEY and CDR2 SMNVEV (reference sequence). The CDR3 sequence is 17 residues long. As DNA, the CDR3 is TGTGCCAGCAGTCTATCCGGGACTAGCGGGAGATACAACGAGCAGTACTTC. Encoded protein: CASSLSGTSGRYNEQYF.

The chain links TRBV14 to TRBJ2-4, with 7 bases that match TRBD1. The CDR3 has 15 residues. Germline trimming cut 2 bases from V and 7 bases from J; bases unmatched to any gene: 8. In germline, CDR1 is SGHDN, CDR2 FVKESK. CDR3 region: CASSQYTGAYNIQYF. CDR3 DNA sequence: TGTGCCAGCAGCCAATATACAGGGGCGTATAACATTCAGTACTTC.

The rearrangement uses TRBV5-6 and TRBJ2-2; D possibly matches TRBD1 or TRBD2 (5 bases each). The V end lost 3 bases, the J end lost 5 bases, and 11 bases lay between the germline ends. CDR1 and CDR2 (germline): SGHDT, YYEEEE. This CDR3 spans 14 amino acids. For the CDR3, the DNA is TGTGCCAGCAGCTATACGGGACGGACCGGGGAGCTGTTTTTT. Its translation is CASSYTGRTGELFF.

The sample holds a few counts of this clonotype. The rearrangement uses TRBV5-1 and TRBJ2-7; 10 bases fit TRBD1. Germline-derived CDR1 and CDR2 are SGHRS and YFSETQ. The V and J ends lost 0 bases and 2 bases, in that order; junction bases with no gene match: 2. The CDR3 runs 15 residues. CDR3 nucleotides: TGCGCCAGCAGCTTGGGGGACAGGGGCCCCTACGAGCAGTACTTC. Its translation is CASSLGDRGPYEQYF.

V and J are TRBV15 and TRBJ2-3, with no clear D. Between the trimmed V and J ends, which lost 0 bases and 6 bases, there was a span of 10 bases. This CDR3 is 14 amino acids long. The V gene's germline CDR1 is LNHNV and CDR2 YYDKDF (reference sequence). CDR3 sequence (DNA): TGTGCCACCAGCAGAGATCTAGGGATGGATACGCAGTATTTT. Its protein is CATSRDLGMDTQYF. Together with reference TRBV15 and TRBJ2-3, the CDR3 gives the full variable domain: DAMVIQNPRYQVTQFGKPVTLSCSQTLNHNVMYWYQQKSSQAPKLLFHYYDKDFNNEADTPDNFQSRRPNTSFCFLDIRSPGLGDTAMYLCATSRDLGMDTQYFGPGTRLTVL.